Described below is a single TCR beta chain sequence and its context. These data originate in a study of radiotherapy plus CTLA-4 blockade in lung cancer. The CDR3 spans 13 residues. Germline values: CDR1 SGHRS, CDR2 YFSETQ. V was clipped by 4 bases and J by 5 bases; unmatched bases: 6. Repertoires were generated with immunoSEQ multiplex PCR, while TCRdb's copy carries only in-frame clones and drops some. The table lists roughly 80,000 clones, over 70% of them singletons. The TCR comes from a human donor with non-small cell lung cancer who had a partial response to radiotherapy plus ipilimumab. Some clones in this sample may be carry-over from other donors' samples. V usage is TRBV5-1 and J usage is TRBJ2-7; TRBD1 matches 7 bases. The sample was peripheral blood, taken from a patient treated with radiotherapy plus ipilimumab. In DNA, the CDR3 is TGCGCCAGCAGCCGGACAGGTTACGACGAGCAGTACTTC. This gives the protein CASSRTGYDEQYF.